The next 20 T cell receptor beta chains were all read from a single sample in a study of T cell changes during pregnancy in multiple sclerosis. Using immunoSEQ multiplex PCR, the repertoire was profiled, and TCRdb retains in-frame clones only, with some absent. Altogether roughly 45,000 clones are present, roughly nine tenths being singletons, with the ten largest covering 4.5% to 5.5%. The specimen comprised peripheral blood, sampled in the second trimester of pregnancy. The receptors were sampled from a female donor in good health, enrolled as a control in a pregnancy study.

In this sample, this clone turned up once. This sequence joins TRBV19 and TRBJ1-1; TRBD1 matches 7 bases. The V gene end was trimmed by 4 bases and the J gene end by 4 bases; junction bases not matched to a gene: 6. Looked up from germline, CDR1 is LNHDA and CDR2 is SQIVND (reference sequence). CDR3 size: 14 residues. CDR3 sequence: CASSKMAGGTEAFF. The CDR3 nucleotides are TGTGCCAGTAGTAAAATGGCAGGGGGCACTGAAGCTTTCTTT.

This clone was observed once. The chain joins TRBV6-5 to TRBJ1-1, with 8 bases aligning to TRBD1. With 7 bases clipped from V and 6 bases from J, the junction kept 7 bases outside the gene matches. CDR1 is MNHEY, CDR2 SVGAGI, per germline. The CDR3 spans 13 residues. Written as DNA, the CDR3 is TGTGCCAGCATTCGGACAGGGTGGCCTGAAGCTTTCTTT. Translating gives CASIRTGWPEAFF.

The chain joins TRBV5-1 to TRBJ2-7; D may be TRBD1 (5 bases). This CDR3 is built from 15 residues. V lost 4 bases and J 0 bases, leaving 14 bases between the germline ends. The germline V gene has CDR1 SGHRS and CDR2 YFSETQ. CDR3 coding DNA: TGCGCCAGCAGCCCCAGGGCGGCAAGCTCCTACGAGCAGTACTTC. Translation: CASSPRAASSYEQYF.

The genes are TRBV5-8 and TRBJ2-7; 8 bases are a match to TRBD1. Trimming removed 1 base from V and 5 bases from J; junction bases left unmatched: 2. CDR1 is SGHTS and CDR2 is YDEGEE in the germline V gene. This CDR3 has 13 residues. CDR3 in amino acids: CASSLQGADEQYF. CDR3 sequence (DNA): TGTGCCAGCAGCTTGCAGGGGGCGGACGAGCAGTACTTC.

This chain joins TRBV27 and TRBJ1-5, with D maybe TRBD1 (6 bases). The CDR3 is made up of 14 amino acids. In germline, CDR1 is MNHEY, CDR2 SMNVEV (reference sequence). The V end lost 0 bases, the J end lost 5 bases, and 8 bases lay between the germline ends. The CDR3 sequence: CASSLSAGDQPQHF. The CDR3, as DNA: TGTGCCAGCAGTTTATCGGCAGGGGATCAGCCCCAGCATTTT.

V usage is TRBV29-1 and J usage is TRBJ2-7; 9 nucleotides align to TRBD2. The V gene end was trimmed by 7 bases and the J gene end by 4 bases; junction bases not matched to a gene: 8. This CDR3 comprises 13 residues. Germline V CDR1 and CDR2: SQVTM, ANQGSEA. CDR3 in amino acids: CSADGLAGYEQYF. For the CDR3, the DNA is TGCAGCGCCGACGGGCTAGCGGGGTACGAGCAGTACTTC.

V usage is TRBV7-2 and J usage is TRBJ1-4, with 8 bases identical to TRBD1. Unmatched junction bases numbered 5, after V lost 3 bases and J lost 5 bases. CDR1 and CDR2 from the germline V gene are SGHTA and FQGNSA. The CDR3 sequence is 15 residues long. The chain's CDR3 is CASSFDRGKNEKLFF. Written as DNA, the CDR3 is TGTGCCAGCAGCTTTGACAGGGGAAAGAATGAAAAACTGTTTTTT.

The rearrangement links TRBV7-9 to TRBJ1-2; 11 bases map to TRBD1. V was clipped by 5 bases and J by 5 bases; unmatched bases: 4. Germline V CDR1 and CDR2: SEHNR, FQNEAQ (reference sequence). The CDR3 is made up of 14 amino acids. The DNA for the CDR3 is TGTGCCAGCAGCGGGACAGGGGGTTTTTATGGCTACACCTTC. Protein: CASSGTGGFYGYTF.

V and J are TRBV6-5 and TRBJ1-6, with TRBD1 matching 7 bases. V was clipped by 2 bases and J by 5 bases; unmatched bases: 3. This CDR3 contains 15 residues. Germline CDR1 reads MNHEY; CDR2 reads SVGAGI. The CDR3 DNA is TGTGCCAGCAGTTACAGAGGGGGCGATAATTCACCCCTCCACTTT. As protein: CASSYRGGDNSPLHF.

The V gene is TRBV7-2, the J gene TRBJ2-1, with 8 nucleotides matching TRBD2. Germline V gene lookup returns CDR1 SGHTA and CDR2 FQGNSA. V lost 5 bases, J lost 4 bases, and 10 bases stayed unmatched. The CDR3 spans 16 residues. CDR3 sequence (DNA): TGTGCCAGCAGCCCGAAAGGTACTAGCGGTTACAATGAGCAGTTCTTC. It is translated as CASSPKGTSGYNEQFF.

This chain links TRBV13 with TRBJ2-6; 8 nucleotides agree with TRBD1. The CDR3 spans 17 residues. The germline gives CDR1 PRHDT, CDR2 FYEKMQ (reference sequence). The V gene end was trimmed by 3 bases and the J gene end by 4 bases; junction bases not matched to a gene: 8. CDR3 coding DNA: TGTGCCAGCAGCTTCCGGACAGGGATAGCAGGGGCCAACGTCCTGACTTTC. As protein: CASSFRTGIAGANVLTF.

This chain joins TRBV15 and TRBJ2-7; D gene uncertain. Germline V gene data show CDR1 as LNHNV and CDR2 as YYDKDF (reference sequence). V was trimmed by 4 bases and J by 6 bases, leaving 10 bases between them. The CDR3 runs to 12 residues. The chain's CDR3 is CATSIGFGEQYF. The CDR3 nucleotides read TGTGCCACCAGCATCGGGTTCGGCGAGCAGTACTTC.

This clone turned up a few times. The chain is built from TRBV6-5 and TRBJ2-7, with 9 bases matching TRBD1. This CDR3 is 14 amino acids long. Per the germline V gene, CDR1 is MNHEY and CDR2 is SVGAGI. The J segment lost 4 bases and the V segment lost 6 bases, leaving 7 bases of the junction unmatched. CDR3 loop: CASSPTGGTYEQYF. The CDR3 DNA reads TGTGCCAGCAGCCCGACAGGGGGTACGTACGAGCAGTACTTC.

The chain has TRBV14 and TRBJ1-4; D uncertain. Looked up from germline, CDR1 is SGHDN and CDR2 is FVKESK. The V end was cut by 0 bases, the J end by 4 bases, with 15 bases between. The CDR3 runs to 17 residues. Here the CDR3 reads CASSQDISDGLNEKLFF. CDR3 nucleotide sequence: TGTGCCAGCAGCCAAGATATTAGCGACGGACTTAATGAAAAACTGTTTTTT.

The chain carries TRBV15 and TRBJ1-4; TRBD1 agrees at 7 bases. The V segment lost 2 bases and the J segment 6 bases; nucleotides outside the gene matches: 6. This CDR3 spans 15 amino acids. Looked up from germline, CDR1 is LNHNV and CDR2 is YYDKDF (reference sequence). CDR3 sequence: CATSRSRDRDEKLFF. In DNA, the CDR3 is TGTGCCACCAGCAGATCTCGCGACAGGGATGAAAAACTGTTTTTT. Variable domain in full (rest from reference TRBV15 and TRBJ1-4): DAMVIQNPRYQVTQFGKPVTLSCSQTLNHNVMYWYQQKSSQAPKLLFHYYDKDFNNEADTPDNFQSRRPNTSFCFLDIRSPGLGDTAMYLCATSRSRDRDEKLFFGSGTQLSVL.

This rearrangement joins TRBV6-5 to TRBJ2-2, with D possibly matching TRBD2 (5 bases). The CDR3 has 15 residues. V gave up 4 bases and J gave up 6 bases, with 15 bases separating them. Germline values: CDR1 MNHEY, CDR2 SVGAGI. The CDR3 DNA reads TGTGCCAGCAGTTCCGCCGGGGTGGTGGCCGGGGAGCTGTTTTTT. This translates into CASSSAGVVAGELFF.

This rearrangement joins TRBV9 to TRBJ2-6; D is unresolved. This CDR3 is 15 amino acids long. Germline loops: CDR1 SGDLS, CDR2 YYNGEE. V lost 1 base, J lost 0 bases, and 5 bases lay in between. The CDR3 DNA reads TGTGCCAGCAGCGTATTCGTCTCTGGGGCCAACGTCCTGACTTTC. This sequence encodes CASSVFVSGANVLTF.

The CDR3: CASSIDLGLAASTGELFF. The CDR3 DNA reads TGTGCCAGTAGTATAGATCTGGGGCTAGCGGCTTCCACCGGGGAGCTGTTTTTT. The chain has TRBV19 and TRBJ2-2; 7 bases are a match to TRBD2. Germline V gives CDR1 LNHDA, CDR2 SQIVND (reference sequence). The CDR3 covers 18 residues. The junction had 11 bases not matched to a gene; V was cut back by 0 bases and J by 4 bases.

The chain employs TRBV19 and TRBJ1-5; 9 nucleotides line up with TRBD1. The CDR3 is made up of 14 amino acids. V was pared by 3 bases and J by 6 bases, with 3 bases of the junction left unmatched. CDR1 is LNHDA and CDR2 is SQIVND in the germline V gene (reference sequence). In DNA, the CDR3 is TGTGCCAGTAGTATCGACAGGGGGGGTCAGCCCCAGCATTTT. Translated: CASSIDRGGQPQHF.

This clone was observed a few times. The CDR3 protein is CASSYYSGGSNEQFF. The CDR3 coding sequence is TGTGCCAGCAGTTACTACTCGGGGGGTAGCAATGAGCAGTTCTTC. This sequence joins TRBV6-5 and TRBJ2-1, with 7 bases aligning to TRBD2. The CDR3 sequence is 15 residues long. Germline V CDR1 and CDR2: MNHEY, SVGAGI. The J segment lost 6 bases and the V segment lost 1 base, leaving 6 bases of the junction unmatched.